One and the same sample provided the 10 T cell receptor beta chains below, sequenced in a study of early T cells in non-severe SARS-CoV-2 infection. TCRdb passed the 5' RACE reads through MiXCR, listing each CDR3 protein once. Among 37,000 or so distinct CDR3 sequences listed, approximately 6.3% were seen once. Sequencing was performed on whole blood. The receptor source for this set is an adult who was a healthcare worker with PCR-confirmed SARS-CoV-2 infection or an uninfected control (not recorded which).

This clonotype was observed at least ten times. CDR3 sequence: CSAPQGLHNEQFF. The CDR3 DNA sequence: TGCAGTGCTCCACAGGGTCTCCACAATGAGCAGTTCTTC. The rearrangement uses TRBV20-1 and TRBJ2-1; a possible D gene is TRBD1 (6 bases). V was trimmed by 5 bases and J by 5 bases, leaving 13 bases between them. From germline, CDR1 is DFQATT and CDR2 SNEGSKA (reference sequence). The CDR3 runs to 13 residues.

This clonotype appeared many times. V usage is TRBV6-5 and J usage is TRBJ2-3, with TRBD1 matching 8 bases. Looked up from germline, CDR1 is MNHEY and CDR2 is SVGAGI. The CDR3 is 17 amino acids. V gave up 6 bases and J gave up 5 bases; unmatched junction bases: 16. The CDR3 loop is CASRLGPWTGRGDTQYF. Written as DNA, the CDR3 is TGTGCCAGCAGACTCGGCCCCTGGACAGGGCGAGGAGATACGCAGTATTTT.

The table lists this clonotype with many counts. This sequence joins TRBV20-1 and TRBJ1-5; 8 bases agree with TRBD1. V lost 2 bases, J lost 0 bases, and 0 bases stayed unmatched. The CDR3 spans 14 residues. CDR1 DFQATT and CDR2 SNEGSKA come from the germline V gene (reference sequence). The CDR3 is CSARQGASNQPQHF. The DNA of the CDR3 is TGCAGTGCTAGACAGGGGGCTAGCAATCAGCCCCAGCATTTT.

On this clonotype: A much larger clone lies a single base off, so this may be a read error. V is TRBV19 and J is TRBJ2-5, with 8 nucleotides matching TRBD2. Germline CDR1 is LNHDA and CDR2 is SQIVND (reference sequence). The CDR3 extends over 15 amino acids. The V gene end was trimmed by 9 bases and the J gene end by 2 bases; junction bases not matched to a gene: 11. This CDR3 is CARTPSGLLQETQYF. In nucleotides, the CDR3 is TGTGCCAGAACGCCTAGCGGGTTATTACAAGAGACCCAGTACTTC.

J is TRBJ2-7 and V is TRBV9; 8 bases are shared with TRBD1. Trimming cost V 4 bases and J 7 bases; bases outside gene matches: 13. This CDR3 contains 15 residues. CDR1 SGDLS and CDR2 YYNGEE come from the germline V gene. CDR3 nucleotides: TGTGCCAGCAGCCCCCACGGACAGGGTTGGTCGGAGCAGTACTTC. Its translation is CASSPHGQGWSEQYF.

The rearrangement links TRBV5-6 to TRBJ1-1; D uncertain. The CDR3 extends over 13 amino acids. Germline V gives CDR1 SGHDT, CDR2 YYEEEE. V lost 6 bases, J lost 7 bases, and 16 bases lay in between. CDR3 residues: CASTPREGDEAFF. The CDR3 DNA reads TGTGCCAGCACTCCACGGGAAGGTGATGAAGCTTTCTTT.

The chain couples TRBV6-2 or TRBV6-3 to TRBJ2-7; 7 nucleotides agree with TRBD1. This CDR3 has 13 amino acids. CDR1 is MNHEY, CDR2 SVGEGT, per germline. J gave up 3 bases and V 4 bases, and 3 bases lay outside the gene matches. CDR3: CASSSQGVYEQYF. CDR3 nucleotide sequence: TGTGCCAGCAGTTCCCAGGGGGTCTACGAGCAGTACTTC.

This clonotype came up many times. The genes are TRBV6-6 and TRBJ2-3; the match to TRBD1 covers 7 bases. J was trimmed by 4 bases and V by 6 bases; bases with no gene match: 10. The CDR3 covers 15 residues. Germline V CDR1 and CDR2: MNHNY, SVGAGI (reference sequence). In DNA form, the CDR3 reads TGTGCCAGCAGGTCTCAGGGGGTAAGGGCAGATACGCAGTATTTT. It translates to CASRSQGVRADTQYF.

This clonotype has more than one count but fewer than ten. The CDR3 nucleotides read TGCGCCAGCAGTAGGACTTCCTCCCCCTACAATGAGCAGTTCTTC. Its protein product is CASSRTSSPYNEQFF. V gene TRBV4-3 combines with J gene TRBJ2-1; possibly TRBD2 for D (5 bases). V was clipped by 6 bases and J by 2 bases, with 14 bases between them. CDR1 LGHNA and CDR2 YSLEER come from the germline V gene. This CDR3 comprises 15 residues.

This clonotype was detected many times. The genes are TRBV4-2 and TRBJ2-7; 8 bases map to TRBD2. This CDR3 spans 14 amino acids. From germline, CDR1 is LGHNA and CDR2 YNFKEQ. J gave up 4 bases and V 1 base, and 3 bases lay outside the gene matches. DNA of the CDR3: TGTGCCAGCAGCCAAGGACTAGCGACTTACGAGCAGTACTTC. Protein product: CASSQGLATYEQYF.